The rows below give T cell receptor beta chains drawn from one sample of a study of blood T cell repertoires in COVID-19. The method was immunoSEQ multiplex PCR; TCRdb's version includes in-frame clones alone and lacks a portion of them. The table lists 200,000 to 250,000 clones, 92% of them singletons. Sequencing input: peripheral blood. These receptors were taken from a man aged 30 to 45 with acute or convalescent COVID-19. CDR3s include the opening cysteine and the closing phenylalanine or tryptophan. A D gene is named only where the DNA matches it firmly. Expanded clones are given a class, and other clones once, few, many or no size at all.

D: -; V: TRBV2; J: TRBJ1-4; size: -; CDR3: CASSVGGSNEKLFF; DNA: TGTGCCAGCAGCGTGGGAGGTTCCAATGAAAAACTGTTTTTT
D: TRBD1; V: TRBV2; J: TRBJ1-5; size: -; CDR3: CASSGEAGGQPQHF; DNA: TGTGCCAGCAGCGGGGAGGCAGGGGGTCAGCCCCAGCATTTT
D: TRBD2; V: TRBV28; J: TRBJ2-3; size: -; CDR3: CASSFISGGIGDTQYF; DNA: TGTGCCAGCAGTTTTATTAGCGGGGGTATCGGAGATACGCAGTATTTT
D: -; V: TRBV5-1; J: TRBJ2-3; size: -; CDR3: CASRPQTLPTDTQYF; DNA: TGCGCCAGCAGACCTCAGACACTGCCCACAGATACGCAGTATTTT
D: TRBD1; V: TRBV19; J: TRBJ2-2; size: -; CDR3: CASNYRDRNTGELFF; DNA: TGTGCCAGTAACTATCGGGACAGGAACACCGGGGAGCTGTTTTTT
D: -; V: TRBV19; J: TRBJ1-6; size: -; CDR3: CASSIVGRNSPLHF; DNA: TGTGCCAGTAGTATTGTCGGGAGGAATTCACCCCTCCACTTT
D: TRBD2; V: TRBV5-1; J: TRBJ2-7; size: -; CDR3: CASSLGGRYSYEQYF; DNA: TGCGCCAGCAGCTTAGGCGGGAGGTACTCCTACGAGCAGTACTTC
D: -; V: TRBV6-5; J: TRBJ1-1; size: -; CDR3: CASRSRMNTEAFF; DNA: TGTGCCAGCAGGTCTAGGATGAACACTGAAGCTTTCTTT
D: -; V: TRBV7-2; J: TRBJ2-5; size: -; CDR3: CASSLWASAETQYF; DNA: TGTGCCAGCAGCTTATGGGCATCTGCAGAGACCCAGTACTTC
D: -; V: TRBV21-1; J: TRBJ1-1; size: -; CDR3: CASSKDQGLKDSDTEAFF; DNA: TGTGCCAGCAGCAAAGACCAGGGGCTGAAGGATTCGGACACTGAAGCTTTCTTT
D: -; V: TRBV3-1/TRBV3-2; J: TRBJ1-3; size: -; CDR3: CASSFTFRGTGNTIYF; DNA: TGTGCCAGCAGTTTCACTTTCAGGGGCACTGGAAACACCATATATTTT
D: TRBD2; V: TRBV2; J: TRBJ2-3; size: once; CDR3: CASSGAGVHTDTQYF; DNA: TGTGCCAGCAGTGGGGCGGGAGTTCATACAGATACGCAGTATTTT
D: -; V: TRBV15; J: TRBJ1-1; size: -; CDR3: CATSTAGGFMNTEAFF; DNA: TGTGCCACCAGCACCGCCGGGGGGTTTATGAACACTGAAGCTTTCTTT
D: TRBD2; V: TRBV5-8; J: TRBJ2-3; size: -; CDR3: CASGAGGHLTDTQYF; DNA: TGTGCCAGCGGAGCGGGGGGGCATCTAACAGATACGCAGTATTTT
D: -; V: TRBV28; J: TRBJ2-7; size: -; CDR3: CASAKAVAYEQYF; DNA: TGTGCCAGCGCTAAAGCGGTTGCCTACGAGCAGTACTTC
D: -; V: TRBV11-2; J: TRBJ2-3; size: -; CDR3: CASSEQNTDTQYF; DNA: TGTGCCAGCAGTGAACAGAACACAGATACGCAGTATTTT
D: TRBD1; V: TRBV29-1; J: TRBJ1-1; size: -; CDR3: CSALTGGKDAFF; DNA: TGCAGCGCGCTGACAGGGGGCAAAGACGCTTTCTTT
D: -; V: TRBV9; J: TRBJ1-2; size: -; CDR3: CASSSYRERLGYTF; DNA: TGTGCCAGCAGCTCCTACAGGGAGCGCCTTGGCTACACCTTC
D: TRBD1; V: TRBV29-1; J: TRBJ2-1; size: -; CDR3: CSMRDRDRGAPSYNEQFF; DNA: TGCAGCATGCGGGACCGGGACAGGGGCGCGCCCTCCTACAATGAGCAGTTCTTC
D: -; V: TRBV5-1; J: TRBJ1-4; size: -; CDR3: CASSLVSLEEKLFF; DNA: TGCGCCAGCAGCTTGGTCTCCTTGGAGGAAAAACTGTTTTTT
D: -; V: TRBV19; J: TRBJ1-1; size: -; CDR3: CASSTIRGSTEAFF; DNA: TGTGCCAGTAGTACAATCCGGGGATCCACTGAAGCTTTCTTT
D: -; V: TRBV3-1/TRBV3-2; J: TRBJ2-7; size: few; CDR3: CASSQDRGSGEQYF; DNA: TGTGCCAGCAGCCAAGACAGGGGTTCTGGCGAGCAGTACTTC
D: TRBD2; V: TRBV25-1; J: TRBJ2-1; size: -; CDR3: CASSPRTSLNEQFF; DNA: TGTGCCAGCAGTCCCCGGACTAGCCTGAATGAGCAGTTCTTC
D: -; V: TRBV29-1; J: TRBJ2-1; size: once; CDR3: CSVGLGGYRAPYNEQFF; DNA: TGCAGCGTTGGGCTTGGGGGGTATAGGGCTCCCTACAATGAGCAGTTCTTC
D: -; V: TRBV7-9; J: TRBJ1-5; size: -; CDR3: CASSLASGRLSNQPQHF; DNA: TGTGCCAGCAGCTTAGCCAGCGGCAGACTAAGCAATCAGCCCCAGCATTTT
D: TRBD1; V: TRBV29-1; J: TRBJ1-5; size: -; CDR3: CSVATGGRNQPQHF; DNA: TGCAGCGTTGCTACAGGGGGACGCAATCAGCCCCAGCATTTT
D: TRBD1; V: TRBV5-1; J: TRBJ2-1; size: -; CDR3: CASSPRTGYNEQFF; DNA: TGCGCCAGCAGCCCTAGGACAGGGTACAATGAGCAGTTCTTC
D: TRBD1; V: TRBV19; J: TRBJ1-5; size: once; CDR3: CASRPDRGHNQPQHF; DNA: TGTGCCAGTAGGCCCGACAGGGGGCACAATCAGCCCCAGCATTTT
D: TRBD2; V: TRBV9; J: TRBJ2-1; size: -; CDR3: CASSVGREGQKQFF; DNA: TGTGCCAGCAGCGTAGGGCGGGAGGGCCAAAAGCAGTTCTTC
D: TRBD1; V: TRBV18; J: TRBJ1-2; size: -; CDR3: CASSPPLGQGGYTF; DNA: TGTGCCAGCTCACCTCCCTTGGGACAGGGTGGCTACACCTTC
D: -; V: TRBV4-1; J: TRBJ2-7; size: -; CDR3: CASSQDRGRTYEQYF; DNA: TGCGCCAGCAGCCAAGACAGGGGCAGAACCTACGAGCAGTACTTC
D: -; V: TRBV2; J: TRBJ1-2; size: once; CDR3: CASSVIADRPYYGYTF; DNA: TGTGCCAGCAGTGTAATCGCCGACAGGCCCTACTATGGCTACACCTTC
D: TRBD1; V: TRBV24-1; J: TRBJ1-3; size: -; CDR3: CATSDPGTGGNTIYF; DNA: TGTGCCACCAGTGACCCCGGGACAGGGGGAAACACCATATATTTT
D: TRBD2; V: TRBV11-2; J: TRBJ2-1; size: once; CDR3: CASSATFSGRFDNEQFF; DNA: TGTGCCAGCAGCGCTACCTTCAGCGGGAGGTTTGACAATGAGCAGTTCTTC
D: TRBD1; V: TRBV5-1; J: TRBJ1-1; size: once; CDR3: CASEAGTGISAEAFF; DNA: TGCGCCAGCGAGGCCGGGACAGGGATTTCGGCTGAAGCTTTCTTT
D: -; V: TRBV28; J: TRBJ1-3; size: -; CDR3: CASSFRIPPGNTIYF; DNA: TGTGCCAGCAGTTTTAGAATTCCCCCTGGAAACACCATATATTTT
D: TRBD2; V: TRBV14; J: TRBJ2-1; size: -; CDR3: CASSLLPGTSGGNEQFF; DNA: TGTGCCAGCAGCCTACTCCCCGGGACTAGCGGGGGGAATGAGCAGTTCTTC
D: -; V: TRBV5-1; J: TRBJ2-2; size: -; CDR3: CASSLGALANTGELFF; DNA: TGCGCCAGCAGCTTGGGGGCCTTAGCGAACACCGGGGAGCTGTTTTTT
D: TRBD2; V: TRBV24-1; J: TRBJ2-7; size: -; CDR3: CATSDLSTSGGVAEQYF; DNA: TGTGCCACCAGTGATTTGTCGACTAGCGGGGGGGTCGCCGAGCAGTACTTC
D: TRBD1; V: TRBV10-3; J: TRBJ2-7; size: once; CDR3: CAISESGQGYEQYF; DNA: TGTGCCATCAGTGAGTCGGGACAGGGCTACGAGCAGTACTTC
D: -; V: TRBV28; J: TRBJ1-6; size: -; CDR3: CASTNIQGSRGPLHF; DNA: TGTGCCAGCACTAACATACAGGGCTCGAGAGGACCCCTCCACTTT
D: -; V: TRBV10-3; J: TRBJ2-1; size: -; CDR3: CAISESQGRGNEQFF; DNA: TGTGCCATCAGTGAGTCACAGGGTAGAGGAAATGAGCAGTTCTTC
D: TRBD1; V: TRBV24-1; J: TRBJ2-2; size: -; CDR3: CATDRGLTGGLPGELFF; DNA: TGTGCCACCGACCGGGGCCTGACAGGGGGCTTGCCCGGGGAGCTGTTTTTT
D: -; V: TRBV18; J: TRBJ1-4; size: -; CDR3: CASSPIAGGRSLLNEKLFF; DNA: TGTGCCAGCTCACCAATAGCGGGGGGCAGATCCCTCCTCAATGAAAAACTGTTTTTT
D: -; V: TRBV27; J: TRBJ2-2; size: -; CDR3: CATGLWGVTGELFF; DNA: TGTGCCACTGGTCTCTGGGGGGTCACCGGGGAGCTGTTTTTT
D: TRBD2; V: TRBV5-1; J: TRBJ2-1; size: once; CDR3: CASNAPGLADNEQFF; DNA: TGCGCCAGCAACGCCCCGGGACTAGCGGACAATGAGCAGTTCTTC
D: -; V: TRBV5-6; J: TRBJ2-5; size: -; CDR3: CASSLRETQYF; DNA: TGTGCCAGCAGCTTACGGGAGACCCAGTACTTC
D: TRBD1; V: TRBV11-2; J: TRBJ1-2; size: -; CDR3: CASSLGDRGLRGYTF; DNA: TGTGCCAGCAGCTTAGGGGACAGGGGGCTCCGCGGCTACACCTTC